Below, one T cell receptor beta chain is given with its context. Its antigen is unidentified. The sample is drawn from a study of shared clonotypes between healthy human individuals. Points from the study as a whole: Rarefaction demonstrated incomplete sorted-subset sequencing despite large depth. A limitation of the genetic and exposure-history diversity represented arose from few donors. Of the naive CD4 clonotypes, about 5% were shared across a handful of donors.

The data were produced by immunoSEQ multiplex PCR, yet TCRdb's version contains in-frame clones alone and is incomplete. The table shows more than 2 million clones, with around 95% occurring only once. A split of CD4+ cells into CD45RA+ naive and CD45RA-negative memory subsets was performed. This CDR3 contains 13 residues. Germline CDR1 reads SGHRS; CDR2 reads YFSETQ. The V end was cut by 1 base, the J end by 5 bases, with 9 bases between. The source of this sequence is a man younger than 35 in good health. The sequenced sample consisted of naive CD4+ T cells sorted from blood. Described subset: CD45RA+ positively selected. The chain carries TRBV5-1 and TRBJ1-2; unclear D gene. The CDR3 reads CASSLLQEYGYTF. For the CDR3, the DNA is TGCGCCAGCAGCTTGCTCCAGGAATATGGCTACACCTTC.